This T cell receptor beta chain was observed in a study of OX40 agonist ivuxolimab in advanced cancers. This CDR3 is built from 15 residues. V lost 8 bases to trimming and J lost 9 bases; unmatched junction nucleotides: 15. The germline V gene has CDR1 SSHAT and CDR2 FNYEAQ (reference sequence). The repertoire was sequenced with immunoSEQ multiplex PCR; TCRdb's copy has only in-frame clones and lacks some. The sample gives about 100,000 clones, approximately 90% of which show up once; 1.5% to 2% is in the top ten. It was autoimmune disease history or systemic immunosuppression that excluded patients.

The rearrangement uses TRBV7-7 and TRBJ2-1, with 8 bases fitting TRBD2. The TCR was taken from an adult with an advanced solid tumor such as melanoma, head and neck, liver or kidney cancer. The material sequenced was CD4+ or CD8+ T cells sorted from blood, taken in a trial of the OX40 agonist ivuxolimab. For the CDR3, the DNA is TGTGCCAGCTTCCCAGTAGCGGGAATGCGGGGTGAGCAGTTCTTC. It encodes CASFPVAGMRGEQFF. The entire variable domain, with the rest obtained from reference TRBV7-7 and TRBJ2-1, is as follows: GAGVSQSPRYKVTKRGQDVTLRCDPISSHATLYWYQQALGQGPEFLTYFNYEAQPDKSGLPSDRFSAERPEGSISTLTIQRTEQRDSAMYRCASFPVAGMRGEQFFGPGTRLTVL.